This entry lists 29 T cell receptor beta chains sequenced from one sample in a study of cytomegalovirus exposure and HLA in healthy donors. In the PCR, 60 Vbeta and 13 Jbeta primers were used. The repertoire was sequenced with immunoSEQ multiplex PCR; TCRdb's copy has only in-frame clones and lacks some. Here the sample spans 100,000 to 150,000 clones, approximately 67% being singletons. Material: PBMCs. The receptors originated from a man aged 18 to 29 in good health and CMV-seronegative.

The chain has TRBV11-2 and TRBJ2-7; D possibly corresponds to TRBD1 (6 bases). Trimming cost V 3 bases and J 0 bases, with 12 bases left between them. Per germline, CDR1 SGHAT and CDR2 FQNNGV. CDR3 size: 15 residues. CDR3 DNA sequence: TGTGCCAGCAGCTTTTGGGGACACATCTCCTACGAGCAGTACTTC. It codes for CASSFWGHISYEQYF.

The chain is built from TRBV28 and TRBJ1-5, with TRBD1 matching over 12 bases. The germline CDR1 and CDR2 sequences are MDHEN and SYDVKM. CDR3 length: 16 amino acids. With V trimmed by 10 bases and J by 2 bases, 9 bases remained unmatched. The CDR3 here is CATRGTGGIGNQPQHF. CDR3 in DNA: TGTGCCACGAGAGGGACAGGGGGCATAGGCAATCAGCCCCAGCATTTT.

The sample holds a few counts of this clone. The V and J genes are TRBV6-5 and TRBJ2-2, with a tentative D call TRBD1 (5 bases). In germline, CDR1 is MNHEY, CDR2 SVGAGI. V was clipped by 5 bases and J by 6 bases, with 10 bases between them. The CDR3 covers 13 residues. CDR3: CASSPAGPGELFF. The CDR3 DNA is TGTGCCAGCAGTCCTGCAGGGCCCGGGGAGCTGTTTTTT.

V gene TRBV5-8 combines with J gene TRBJ2-3; tentative D call: TRBD2 (6 bases). Trimming removed 2 bases at V and 6 bases at J, with 13 bases between. CDR1 SGHTS and CDR2 YDEGEE come from the germline V gene. This CDR3 comprises 14 residues. CDR3 region: CASSLAGIADTQYF. CDR3 nucleotide sequence: TGTGCCAGCAGCTTAGCGGGTATTGCCGATACGCAGTATTTT.

The V call is TRBV28, the J call TRBJ1-5; 7 nucleotides line up with TRBD1. The germline V gene has CDR1 MDHEN and CDR2 SYDVKM. The J segment lost 1 base and the V segment lost 2 bases, leaving 2 bases of the junction unmatched. The CDR3 is made up of 15 amino acids. The CDR3 sequence is CASSLQGVSNQPQHF. In nucleotides, the CDR3 is TGTGCCAGCAGTTTACAGGGGGTAAGCAATCAGCCCCAGCATTTT.

This rearrangement joins TRBV30 to TRBJ1-6; 7 bases match TRBD1. The CDR3 contains 16 residues. CDR1 and CDR2 from the germline V gene are GTSNPN and SVGIG (reference sequence). V gave up 6 bases and J gave up 2 bases; unmatched junction bases: 10. The CDR3: CACTGTADTYNSPLHF. In DNA, the CDR3 is TGTGCCTGCACCGGGACAGCAGACACCTATAATTCACCCCTCCACTTT.

The chain couples TRBV2 to TRBJ2-7, with TRBD1 as a possible D gene (6 bases). The V gene's germline CDR1 is SNHLY and CDR2 FYNNEI. The CDR3 has 13 amino acids. V lost 9 bases to trimming and J lost 2 bases, with 14 bases between them. CDR3 sequence (DNA): TGTGCCAGTTACAGGGATTCTACCTACGAGCAGTACTTC. Protein: CASYRDSTYEQYF.

This clone was counted only a few times. The chain is built from TRBV25-1 and TRBJ2-7, with D perhaps TRBD1 (6 bases). Per the germline V gene, CDR1 is MGHDK and CDR2 is SYGVNS. The CDR3 has 14 residues. Trimming cost V 7 bases and J 6 bases, with 19 bases left between them. The DNA for the CDR3 is TGTGCCAGCAAGTCACCAGGGGTGAGGTCCGAGCAGTACTTC. It yields the protein CASKSPGVRSEQYF.

This clone was detected once. The chain joins TRBV6-5 to TRBJ2-7, with D perhaps TRBD2 (6 bases). V lost 5 bases and J 2 bases, leaving 16 bases between the germline ends. CDR1 MNHEY and CDR2 SVGAGI come from the germline V gene. CDR3 length equals 15 residues. As DNA, the CDR3 is TGTGCCAGCAGTCCTTTTGGGACTCGGACCTACGAGCAGTACTTC. Protein sequence: CASSPFGTRTYEQYF.

This clone was seen more than once but under ten times. The genes are TRBV29-1 and TRBJ2-2; possibly TRBD2 for D (5 bases). V was clipped by 6 bases and J by 4 bases, with 12 bases between them. Germline values: CDR1 SQVTM, CDR2 ANQGSEA. CDR3 length equals 13 residues. CDR3 protein: CSVSGPGTGELFF. CDR3 DNA: TGCAGCGTAAGCGGACCGGGCACCGGGGAGCTGTTTTTT.

This chain's CDR3 is CASGPPQGGVIGETQYF. CDR3 nucleotides: TGTGCCAGCGGTCCCCCTCAGGGAGGTGTAATAGGAGAGACCCAGTACTTC. The rearrangement uses TRBV28 and TRBJ2-5; D is possibly TRBD2 (6 bases). This CDR3 has 17 amino acids. Germline V CDR1 and CDR2: MDHEN, SYDVKM. V was cut by 8 bases and J by 4 bases, with 26 bases left in between.

V usage is TRBV30 and J usage is TRBJ1-1, with D uncertain. Trimming took off 2 bases at V and 1 base at J, with 20 bases between the two ends. Per germline, CDR1 GTSNPN and CDR2 SVGIG (reference sequence). CDR3 length: 17 amino acids. CDR3 coding DNA: TGTGCCTGGAGTTCCCGCCTGGCATCTAGAAGGAACACTGAAGCTTTCTTT. As protein: CAWSSRLASRRNTEAFF.

The rearrangement joins TRBV6-1 to TRBJ2-7, with 7 bases matching TRBD1. After removal of 2 bases from V and 6 bases from J, the junction contained 10 bases not matched to a gene. This CDR3 spans 15 amino acids. Germline V gene lookup returns CDR1 MNHNS and CDR2 SASEGT. For the CDR3, the DNA is TGTGCCAGCAGTGAAAAGGGGGCAGGGGTGGTCGAGCAGTACTTC. This codes for CASSEKGAGVVEQYF.

The V gene is TRBV6-5, the J gene TRBJ2-1; maybe TRBD2 (5 bases). CDR1 and CDR2 (germline): MNHEY, SVGAGI. Deletions cut 8 bases from V and 8 bases from J, with 16 bases between. CDR3 length equals 13 residues. The CDR3: CASRVEGDYEQFF. The CDR3 region has the DNA TGTGCCAGCCGTGTTGAGGGAGACTATGAGCAGTTCTTC.

Turning to this clone: The junction differs from germline at one of its ends, possibly a read error. The chain is built from TRBV20-1 and TRBJ1-2; possibly TRBD1 for D (5 bases). Germline CDR1 is DFQATT and CDR2 is SNEGSKA (reference sequence). This CDR3 is 9 amino acids long. The chain's CDR3 is CSARDWDLF. CDR3 DNA sequence: TGCAGTGCTAGAGATTGGGACTTATTC.

The chain is built from TRBV19 and TRBJ2-7; D unclear. The germline V gene has CDR1 LNHDA and CDR2 SQIVND (reference sequence). V was clipped by 4 bases and J by 6 bases, with 16 bases between them. CDR3 length equals 14 residues. The CDR3 sequence: CASSRNLERLEQYF. Written as DNA, the CDR3 is TGTGCCAGTAGTAGAAACCTAGAAAGGCTCGAGCAGTACTTC.

The CDR3 protein is CSVAAGVGTEAFF. CDR3 bases: TGCAGCGTTGCCGCAGGGGTAGGAACTGAAGCTTTCTTT. The chain couples TRBV29-1 to TRBJ1-1; maybe TRBD1 (6 bases). Germline assignment: CDR1 SQVTM and CDR2 ANQGSEA. The CDR3 spans 13 residues. V was trimmed by 4 bases and J by 5 bases, leaving 14 bases between them.

This clone has only a few counts. Here the CDR3 DNA reads TGTGCCAGCAGTTACGAGGGTGGGCGCAATCAGCCCCAGCATTTT. Encoded protein: CASSYEGGRNQPQHF. The chain uses TRBV6-6 and TRBJ1-5, with D hard to call. The CDR3 sequence is 15 residues long. Trimming stripped 2 bases from V and 2 bases from J, with 10 bases between. CDR1 is MNHNY, CDR2 SVGAGI, per germline (reference sequence).

Written as DNA, the CDR3 is TGTGCCAGCAGCGTAGCTAGCGGGGTCCACCGGTACAATGAGCAGTTCTTC. Its protein is CASSVASGVHRYNEQFF. V usage is TRBV9 and J usage is TRBJ2-1; 9 bases fit TRBD2. The CDR3 length is 17 residues. Germline CDR1 SGDLS, CDR2 YYNGEE. After removal of 0 bases from V and 4 bases from J, the junction contained 8 bases not matched to a gene.

The rearrangement uses TRBV7-2 and TRBJ2-5; D gene ambiguous. The CDR3 covers 15 residues. CDR1 and CDR2 (germline): SGHTA, FQGNSA. The germline V and J ends were trimmed by 1 base and 1 base, with 10 bases remaining between them. The CDR3 nucleotides read TGTGCCAGCAGCTTAGAACAGACGTTCCAAGAGACCCAGTACTTC. Protein sequence: CASSLEQTFQETQYF.

The chain has TRBV29-1 and TRBJ2-7; D possibly corresponds to TRBD2 (5 bases). Germline V CDR1 and CDR2: SQVTM, ANQGSEA. The CDR3 spans 12 residues. V was trimmed by 3 bases and J by 2 bases, leaving 8 bases between them. CDR3 bases: TGCAGCGTTGATTCCGGGACCTACGAGCAGTACTTC. Protein: CSVDSGTYEQYF.

The chain is built from TRBV29-1 and TRBJ2-5, with 9 nucleotides matching TRBD1. This CDR3 has 12 residues. V dropped 7 bases and J dropped 4; count of bases not matched to a gene: 4. Germline CDR1 reads SQVTM; CDR2 reads ANQGSEA. CDR3 loop: CSAGQGSETQYF. The CDR3 bases are TGCAGCGCGGGACAGGGATCAGAGACCCAGTACTTC.

This clone was recorded a few times. The chain is built from TRBV2 and TRBJ1-5; 7 nucleotides align to TRBD1. The CDR3 spans 13 residues. V was pared by 10 bases and J by 7 bases, with 10 bases of the junction left unmatched. Germline CDR1 SNHLY, CDR2 FYNNEI. This chain's CDR3 is CAKSVDRDQPQHF. The CDR3 DNA is TGTGCCAAGTCGGTAGACAGGGACCAGCCCCAGCATTTT.

The chain couples TRBV19 to TRBJ2-5; 7 nucleotides align to TRBD2. In germline, CDR1 is LNHDA, CDR2 SQIVND (reference sequence). The CDR3 is 13 residues long. Trimming at V came to 5 bases and at J to 6 bases, leaving 6 bases not matched to a gene. CDR3 region: CASSPGLVKTQYF. CDR3 DNA: TGTGCCAGTAGTCCAGGACTAGTAAAGACCCAGTACTTC.

This chain links TRBV28 with TRBJ1-2, with D tentatively TRBD1 (6 bases). V was shortened by 5 bases and J by 6 bases, with 13 bases between the two germline ends. The CDR3 runs 13 residues. From germline, CDR1 is MDHEN and CDR2 SYDVKM. The CDR3 loop reads CASSLQGSNGYTF. CDR3 nucleotide sequence: TGTGCCAGCAGTCTCCAGGGGTCAAATGGCTACACCTTC.

The chain uses TRBV6-6 and TRBJ1-5, with a tentative D call TRBD1 (6 bases). Germline CDR1 is MNHNY and CDR2 is SVGAGI (reference sequence). This CDR3 is 14 amino acids long. V lost 0 bases to trimming and J lost 8 bases, with 11 bases between them. The CDR3 sequence is CASSYSTGIEPQHF. As DNA, the CDR3 is TGTGCCAGCAGTTACTCAACAGGGATTGAGCCCCAGCATTTT.

This clone has a handful of counts. The chain couples TRBV5-1 to TRBJ1-3, with unresolved D. The V and J ends lost 0 bases and 0 bases respectively, with 10 bases between them. This CDR3 region has 16 residues. The germline V gene has CDR1 SGHRS and CDR2 YFSETQ. As DNA, the CDR3 is TGCGCCAGCAGCTTGGGTAACACCGTCTCTGGAAACACCATATATTTT. Translating it yields CASSLGNTVSGNTIYF.

Only a few counts were recorded for this clone. At one end, the junction sequence differs from germline, possibly due to a read error. The chain is built from TRBV4-3 and TRBJ2-7; D is perhaps TRBD2 (5 bases). CDR1 LGHNA and CDR2 YSLEER come from the germline V gene. The CDR3 is made up of 17 amino acids. This chain's CDR3 is CASRQDSLAGRDYEQYF. DNA for the CDR3: TGCGCCAGCCGCCAAGATAGTCTAGCTGGAAGGGACTACGAGCAGTACTTC.

The V gene is TRBV28, the J gene TRBJ2-3; 10 nucleotides match TRBD1. Germline values: CDR1 MDHEN, CDR2 SYDVKM. The junction had 2 bases not matched to a gene; V was cut back by 8 bases and J by 6 bases. This CDR3 comprises 12 residues. This CDR3 is CASDRGHDTQYF. CDR3 bases: TGTGCCAGCGACAGGGGGCATGATACGCAGTATTTT.